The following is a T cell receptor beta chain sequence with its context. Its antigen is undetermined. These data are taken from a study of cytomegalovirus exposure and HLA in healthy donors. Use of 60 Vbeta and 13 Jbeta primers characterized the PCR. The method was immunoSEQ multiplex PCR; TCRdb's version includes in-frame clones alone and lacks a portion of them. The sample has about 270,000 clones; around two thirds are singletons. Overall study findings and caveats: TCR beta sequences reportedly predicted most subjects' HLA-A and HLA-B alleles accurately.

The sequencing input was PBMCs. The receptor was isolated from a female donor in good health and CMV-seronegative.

The DNA for the CDR3 is TGCGCCAGCAGCTTGGAGCCGGGAGGCGGCAATGAGCAGTTCTTC. This codes for CASSLEPGGGNEQFF. The gene calls are TRBV5-1 and TRBJ2-1, with 7 bases matching TRBD2. The trim removed 0 bases at V and 6 bases at J, leaving 6 bases unmatched. The CDR3 is 15 residues long. CDR1 SGHRS and CDR2 YFSETQ come from the germline V gene.